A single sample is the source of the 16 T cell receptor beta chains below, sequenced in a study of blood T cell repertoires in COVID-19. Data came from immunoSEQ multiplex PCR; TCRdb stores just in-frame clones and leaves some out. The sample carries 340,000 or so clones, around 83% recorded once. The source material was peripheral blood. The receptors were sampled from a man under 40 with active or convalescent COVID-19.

CDR3 in DNA: TGCAGCGTTAGGACAGGGAGAAACACCATATATTTT. It encodes CSVRTGRNTIYF. The chain has TRBV29-1 and TRBJ1-3; 8 bases are shared with TRBD1. V lost 5 bases to trimming and J lost 5 bases; unmatched junction nucleotides: 2. Germline V lookup: CDR1 SQVTM, CDR2 ANQGSEA. CDR3 size: 12 residues. Full variable domain (missing parts from reference TRBV29-1 and TRBJ1-3): SAVISQKPSRDICQRGTSLTIQCQVDSQVTMMFWYRQQPGQSLTLIATANQGSEATYESGFVIDKFPISRPNLTFSTLTVSNMSPEDSSIYLCSVRTGRNTIYFGEGSWLTVV.

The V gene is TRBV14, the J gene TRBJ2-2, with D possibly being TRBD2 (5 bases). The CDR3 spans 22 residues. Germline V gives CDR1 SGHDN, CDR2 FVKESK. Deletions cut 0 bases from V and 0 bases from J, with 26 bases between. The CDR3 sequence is CASSQEWHKGVDWRSNTGELFF. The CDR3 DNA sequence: TGTGCCAGCAGCCAAGAGTGGCACAAGGGAGTGGACTGGCGGTCGAACACCGGGGAGCTGTTTTTT.

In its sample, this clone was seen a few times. As DNA, the CDR3 is TGTGCCTGGAGTCAAGCGGGCTATGGCTACACCTTC. It is translated as CAWSQAGYGYTF. This rearrangement joins TRBV30 to TRBJ1-2; D remains ambiguous. The V end was cut by 2 bases, the J end by 4 bases, with 8 bases between. In germline, CDR1 is GTSNPN, CDR2 SVGIG (reference sequence). There are 12 residues in the CDR3.

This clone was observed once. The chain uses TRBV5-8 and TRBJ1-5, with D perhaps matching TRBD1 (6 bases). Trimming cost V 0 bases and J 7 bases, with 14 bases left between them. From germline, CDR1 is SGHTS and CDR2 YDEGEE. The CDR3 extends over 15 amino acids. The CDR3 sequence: CASSLGDTLEQPQHF. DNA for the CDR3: TGTGCCAGCAGCTTGGGGGACACCTTGGAGCAGCCCCAGCATTTT.

CDR3 residues: CASSGTVSGGIDEGELFF. The DNA for the CDR3 is TGTGCCAGCTCCGGGACCGTCTCAGGCGGGATCGACGAGGGGGAGCTGTTTTTT. The V and J genes are TRBV18 and TRBJ2-2, with a possible D match to TRBD2 (6 bases). This CDR3 region has 18 residues. CDR1 is KGHSH and CDR2 is LQKENI in the germline V gene. The ends were cut back, 6 bases at V and 8 bases at J, with 28 bases in the middle.

The CDR3: CASSLGMTGVGYTF. The DNA for the CDR3 is TGTGCCAGCAGCCTGGGAATGACAGGGGTTGGCTACACCTTC. The chain has TRBV5-8 and TRBJ1-2; 8 bases agree with TRBD1. CDR1 is SGHTS and CDR2 is YDEGEE in the germline V gene. Losses at the gene ends were 4 bases for V and 7 bases for J; bases not matched to a gene: 9. The CDR3 is 14 residues long.

The CDR3 DNA sequence: TGTGCCTGGGGATTCGGGGGTTCCTACAATGAGCAGTTCTTC. Protein product: CAWGFGGSYNEQFF. This sequence joins TRBV30 and TRBJ2-1; D perhaps matches TRBD2 (6 bases). CDR3 length: 14 residues. Germline loops: CDR1 GTSNPN, CDR2 SVGIG (reference sequence). V was pared by 5 bases and J by 1 base, with 12 bases between. Using reference TRBV30 and TRBJ2-1 for the parts outside the CDR3, the full variable domain is SQTIHQWPATLVQPVGSPLSLECTVEGTSNPNLYWYRQAAGRGLQLLFYSVGIGQISSEVPQNLSASRPQDRQFILSSKKLLLSDSGFYLCAWGFGGSYNEQFFGPGTRLTVL.

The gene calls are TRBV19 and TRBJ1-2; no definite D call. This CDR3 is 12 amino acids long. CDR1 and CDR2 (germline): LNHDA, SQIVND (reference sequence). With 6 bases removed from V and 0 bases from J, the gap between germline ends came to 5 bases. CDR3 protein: CASRYTNYGYTF. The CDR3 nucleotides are TGTGCCAGTAGGTACACTAACTATGGCTACACCTTC.

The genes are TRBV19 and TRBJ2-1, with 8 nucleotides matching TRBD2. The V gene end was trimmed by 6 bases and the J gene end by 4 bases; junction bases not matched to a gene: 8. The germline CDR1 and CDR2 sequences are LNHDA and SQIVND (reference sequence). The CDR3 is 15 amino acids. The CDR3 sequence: CASRTRVAGYNEQFF. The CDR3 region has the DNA TGTGCCAGTAGGACCCGAGTAGCGGGATACAATGAGCAGTTCTTC.

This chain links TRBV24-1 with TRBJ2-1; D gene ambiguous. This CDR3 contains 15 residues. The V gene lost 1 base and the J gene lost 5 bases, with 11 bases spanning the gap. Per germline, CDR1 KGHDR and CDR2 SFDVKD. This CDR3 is CATSDFSKPNNEQFF. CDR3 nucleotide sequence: TGTGCCACCAGTGATTTTAGTAAGCCCAACAATGAGCAGTTCTTC.

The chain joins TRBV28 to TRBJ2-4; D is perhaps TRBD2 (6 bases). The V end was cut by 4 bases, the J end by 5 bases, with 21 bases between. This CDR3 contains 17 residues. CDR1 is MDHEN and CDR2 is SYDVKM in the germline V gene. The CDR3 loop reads CASSSDGRTFTENIQYF. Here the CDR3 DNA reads TGTGCCAGCAGTTCAGACGGGAGAACCTTTACAGAAAACATTCAGTACTTC.

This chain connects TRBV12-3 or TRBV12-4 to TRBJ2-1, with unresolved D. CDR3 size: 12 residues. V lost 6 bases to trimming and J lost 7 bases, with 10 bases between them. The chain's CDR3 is CASSPTRNEQFF. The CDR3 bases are TGTGCCAGCAGCCCTACTCGAAATGAGCAGTTCTTC.

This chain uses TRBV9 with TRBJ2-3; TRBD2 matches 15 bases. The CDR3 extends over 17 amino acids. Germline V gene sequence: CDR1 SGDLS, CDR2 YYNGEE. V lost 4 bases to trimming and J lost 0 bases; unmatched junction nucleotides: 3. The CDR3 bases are TGTGCCAGCAGCACCGGGACTAGCGGGGGGAGCACAGATACGCAGTATTTT. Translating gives CASSTGTSGGSTDTQYF.

CDR3: CASSLPGTGPNQPQHF. The CDR3, as DNA: TGTGCCAGTAGTTTACCCGGGACAGGGCCGAATCAGCCCCAGCATTTT. The rearrangement links TRBV19 to TRBJ1-5; 9 bases agree with TRBD1. The CDR3 has 16 residues. The trim removed 5 bases at V and 4 bases at J, leaving 9 bases unmatched. The germline V gene has CDR1 LNHDA and CDR2 SQIVND (reference sequence). The variable domain in full, completed from reference TRBV19 and TRBJ1-5, reads DGGITQSPKYLFRKEGQNVTLSCEQNLNHDAMYWYRQDPGQGLRLIYYSQIVNDFQKGDIAEGYSVSREKKESFPLTVTSAQKNPTAFYLCASSLPGTGPNQPQHFGDGTRLSIL.

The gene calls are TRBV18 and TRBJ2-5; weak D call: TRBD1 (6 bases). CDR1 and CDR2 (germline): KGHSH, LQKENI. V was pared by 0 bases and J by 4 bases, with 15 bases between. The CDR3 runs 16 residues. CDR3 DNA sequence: TGTGCCAGCTCACCACCGGAACAGGGAGCGTTAGAGACCCAGTACTTC. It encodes CASSPPEQGALETQYF.

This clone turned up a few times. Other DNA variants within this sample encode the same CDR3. The DNA for the CDR3 is TGTGCCTGGAGACAGGGATCTAATGAAAAACTGTTTTTT. Its protein is CAWRQGSNEKLFF. The V and J genes are TRBV30 and TRBJ1-4; a possible D gene is TRBD1 (6 bases). The CDR3 extends over 13 amino acids. Looked up from germline, CDR1 is GTSNPN and CDR2 is SVGIG (reference sequence). Trimming left V 3 bases short and J 3 bases short, with 8 bases between.